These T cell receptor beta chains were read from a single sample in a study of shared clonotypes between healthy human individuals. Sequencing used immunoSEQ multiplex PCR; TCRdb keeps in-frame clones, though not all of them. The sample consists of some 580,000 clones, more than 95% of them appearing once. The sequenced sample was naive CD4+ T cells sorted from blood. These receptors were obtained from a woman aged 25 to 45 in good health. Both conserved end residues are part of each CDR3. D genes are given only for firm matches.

CASSFTPLRTSGRRSTDTQYF | TRBV5-1 | TRBD2 | TRBJ2-3
CASSYFRTSGRYQFF | TRBV28 | TRBD2 | TRBJ2-1
CASSEGSGVYEQYF | TRBV2 | TRBD2 | .
CASSLTPTQGGGYTF | TRBV7-2 | . | TRBJ1-2
CASSQRTGSLRFF | TRBV14 | . | TRBJ1-4
CASSVAYAHRGETQYF | TRBV9 | . | TRBJ2-5
CASSSEVNTGELFF | TRBV5-1 | . | TRBJ2-2
CASIRESNQPQHF | TRBV6-1 | . | TRBJ1-5
CASSPPTGASTDTQYF | TRBV18 | . | TRBJ2-3
CASSNRGIRGYTF | TRBV7-9 | TRBD1 | TRBJ1-2
CASSLEGWDTEAFF | TRBV7-9 | . | TRBJ1-1